This T cell receptor beta chain is from a study of identifying expanded T cells in peripheral blood. Findings of the study overall: Over about two and four weeks, about 16.4 and 19 clones changed, versus around 1.2 between replicates. Variance in clone template counts between two-week samples significantly increased with total template count across all healthy donors.

Produced via immunoSEQ multiplex PCR; TCRdb's table is partial and in-frame only. The sample holds about 58,000 clones, roughly nine tenths seen once. CDR1 SGHRS and CDR2 YFSETQ come from the germline V gene. The length of the CDR3 is 16 residues. Unmatched junction bases numbered 17, after V lost 7 bases and J lost 6 bases. Concerning this clone: Antigen: not known.

Collection occurred without any documented infections or immune events in donors. The sequence was collected from a person aged 18 to 70 in good health. Input material: blood. This chain joins TRBV5-1 and TRBJ2-7; 9 nucleotides agree with TRBD1. In DNA form, the CDR3 reads TGCGCCAGCCAGCAGAATACGGGACAGGGTTTTGGCGAGCAGTACTTC. Translated, it gives CASQQNTGQGFGEQYF.